Described below is a single T cell receptor beta chain sequence and its context. Its antigen is unidentified. This sample is drawn from a study of early T cells in non-severe SARS-CoV-2 infection. At the level of the study: RNA in bulk from unsorted whole blood was sequenced, and chains were unpaired. The study's findings and limits: Private and CD4 specificities were missed by VDJdb matching, skewed to anti-spike CD8.

TCRdb re-called the 5' RACE reads through MiXCR, storing one row per CDR3 protein. The table includes under 25,000 distinct CDR3 sequences, under 6% detected once. The CDR3 is 18 amino acids. The V gene lost 5 bases and the J gene lost 0 bases, with 17 bases spanning the gap. Germline-derived CDR1 and CDR2 are MNHNY and SVGAGI (reference sequence). This TCR derives from an adult who was a healthcare worker with PCR-confirmed SARS-CoV-2 infection or an uninfected control (not recorded which). Material for sequencing was whole blood. The chain combines TRBV6-6 with TRBJ2-6, with D perhaps matching TRBD1 (6 bases). The CDR3 DNA reads TGTGCCAGCAGTCGGGACACCTTTACTTCCTCTGGGGCCAACGTCCTGACTTTC. Protein: CASSRDTFTSSGANVLTF.